Included here is one TCR beta chain sequence, with context. What it binds is not known. Then a second PCR, running about 6 to 12 cycles, was carried out with a sample-barcoded 5' primer and a J-beta primer mix. MiXCR, run by TCRdb on the 5' RACE reads, gives a single entry per CDR3 protein. This table holds more than 1 million distinct CDR3 sequences, 35% to 55% found once. The sample belongs to a study of blood T cells in healthy people across ages. Study summary: Capturing about one barcoded beta molecule per two T cells was achieved by template switching.

General study results and limits: Total diversity from one million sequenced T cells was likely underestimated.

V lost 0 bases, J lost 0 bases, and 11 bases stayed unmatched. Germline CDR1 DFQATT, CDR2 SNEGSKA (reference sequence). The CDR3 loop spans 20 amino acids. The gene calls are TRBV20-1 and TRBJ2-1; 13 nucleotides line up with TRBD2. The sequenced material came from blood. The sequence came from an older woman in good health. In DNA, the CDR3 is TGCAGTGCTAGAGATCTCGGTGGGGGACTAGCGGGGAACTCCTACAATGAGCAGTTCTTC. Protein product: CSARDLGGGLAGNSYNEQFF.